The table lists the clone carrying this T cell receptor beta chain with a few counts. This CDR3 region has 14 residues. Germline CDR1 MNHNY, CDR2 SVGAGI (reference sequence). With 6 bases clipped from V and 4 bases from J, the junction kept 9 bases outside the gene matches. This entry comes from a study of blood T cell repertoires in COVID-19. Sequencing used immunoSEQ multiplex PCR; TCRdb keeps in-frame clones, though not all of them. The data contain just over 90,000 clones, roughly 90% of them singletons. Sequenced sample: peripheral blood. The chain carries TRBV6-6 and TRBJ2-7, with 7 bases lining up with TRBD1. This receptor was identified in a human donor with active COVID-19. The donor label of this sample is uncertain. The CDR3 loop is CASSKTGTEYEQYF. CDR3 coding DNA: TGTGCCAGCAGCAAAACCGGGACAGAATACGAGCAGTACTTC.